A single T cell receptor beta chain is shown here with its context. Which antigen it targets is not known. Per-base quality was not reported, and no clone a single base away is much larger than it. Library prep was done by the immunoSEQ multiplex PCR assay. Under the source paper's analysis protocol: A statistical classification framework was built for diagnosing cytomegalovirus status from the catalog of TCR beta chain sequences. The immuneACCESS repertoire file appears here via TCRdb, limited to in-frame rearrangements. These files lack a portion of the clones; in checked studies, under half of the deficit traces to unresolved V genes, and the cause of the others is not known. Clone size and the V and J calls come from that table; the DNA yielded D and trimming. A total of around 350,000 clones appear in this sample, roughly 89% of them only once. The ten most abundant clones make up under 0.95% of the sample.

This sample is part of a study of cytomegalovirus exposure and HLA in healthy donors (TCRdb year 2017). As for the study more broadly: A later analysis indicated that the 120 validation repertoires were generated on the platform also employed for the approximately 700 repertoires of the first cohort. To predict cytomegalovirus infection status, the study combined high-throughput TCR immunosequencing, statistical association of individual TCRs with disease status, and machine learning. Along with the approximately 700-subject first cohort, a separate validation cohort of over a hundred different subjects was used. The study aimed to test whether signatures of past pathogen exposure could be identified by cataloging public T cell receptors.

The donors belonged to the validation cohort of around 130 subjects, which was separate from the approximately 700-subject first cohort. The cysteine opens and the phenylalanine closes a CDR3 of 12 amino acids. The only DNA kept is the CDR3, 36 bases in frame from the first base. CDR1 SGHAT and CDR2 FQNNGV are derived from the germline V gene. V was cut back by 1 base and J by 8 bases, leaving a gap of 8 bases between them. Study-wide conclusions, independent of this receptor: The authors suggested that the approach could potentially be extended to other disease states and immunological phenotypes. Three of the identified cytomegalovirus-associated TCR beta chains were confirmed in vitro to be specific for cytomegalovirus antigens. Cytomegalovirus status was reported to be diagnosed by the classifier with high specificity and sensitivity in both the original and validation cohorts. Most TCR sequences were observed very rarely across donors, whereas some public TCRs were present in many individuals. Subsequent analysis determined that TCRs grouped into clusters in the first cohort also showed a tendency toward co-occurrence across the roughly 120 validation repertoires, and 85% to 95% of cluster scores exceeded 0. In the study, about 150 TCR beta chains were listed as associated with cytomegalovirus. The validation cohort had no HLA typing available for a later analysis, so co-occurrence within that cohort was assessed over all 110 or so repertoires.

The clonotype originates from a woman aged 18-29 years in good health and CMV-seronegative. The rearrangement combines TRBV11-2 with TRBJ1-2, with the D gene call left open. Sequenced sample: PBMCs. The CDR3 protein: CASSLGLQGYTF. The nucleotides read TGTGCCAGCAGCTTAGGGCTCCAGGGCTACACCTTC.